Given below is one T cell receptor beta chain in context. Its antigen remains unknown. An end of the junction does not agree with germline; a read error may underlie this. The source of the sample is a study of cytomegalovirus exposure and HLA in healthy donors. Whole-study findings and limits: In an earlier analysis, most TCR beta V segments were productive about 90% or about 30% of the time.

The PCR was carried out with 60 Vbeta primers and 13 Jbeta primers. Generated by immunoSEQ multiplex PCR, the TCRdb table keeps only in-frame clones and is missing some. The sample records roughly 280,000 clones, 72% being singletons. The CDR3 loop spans 12 amino acids. The germline CDR1 and CDR2 sequences are GTSNPN and SVGIG (reference sequence). Sequencing was carried out using PBMCs. This chain connects TRBV30 to TRBJ1-2; D is unclear. The TCR originated in a female donor in good health and CMV-seronegative. The CDR3 DNA is TGTGCCTGGAGTGGCAGTAACTATGACTACACCTTC. Protein sequence: CAWSGSNYDYTF.